Each of the 19 T cell receptor beta chains below was sequenced from the same sample in a study of blood T cell repertoires in COVID-19. Libraries were prepared by immunoSEQ multiplex PCR; TCRdb keeps only in-frame clonotypes and omits some of them. This table has some 390,000 clones, nearly 90% appearing once. The sequenced material came from PBMCs or T cells enriched from blood (not recorded which). Source of these receptors: a woman aged 25 to 39 who had recovered from COVID-19.

V and J are TRBV7-9 and TRBJ1-5, with D perhaps matching TRBD1 (6 bases). This CDR3 is 14 amino acids long. From germline, CDR1 is SEHNR and CDR2 FQNEAQ (reference sequence). V dropped 5 bases and J dropped 5 bases, with 13 bases sitting between them. The CDR3 region has the DNA TGTGCCAGCAGCCCCGACAGGTACGATCAGCCCCAGCATTTT. Translation: CASSPDRYDQPQHF. Supplemented by reference TRBV7-9 and TRBJ1-5, the full variable domain reads DTGVSQNPRHKITKRGQNVTFRCDPISEHNRLYWYRQTLGQGPEFLTYFQNEAQLEKSRLLSDRFSAERPKGSFSTLEIQRTEQGDSAMYLCASSPDRYDQPQHFGDGTRLSIL.

The V call is TRBV4-1, the J call TRBJ2-7; TRBD1 might be the D (5 bases). Deletions cut 4 bases from V and 6 bases from J, with 19 bases between. The CDR3 runs to 15 residues. Germline V gene data show CDR1 as MGHRA and CDR2 as YSYEKL. CDR3 DNA: TGCGCCAGCAGCCCCTTGGTAGACAGCCCCGTCGAGCAGTACTTC. This codes for CASSPLVDSPVEQYF.

The rearrangement links TRBV6-1 to TRBJ2-7; the D is unclear. CDR3 length: 16 residues. Germline V gene data show CDR1 as MNHNS and CDR2 as SASEGT. The V end lost 3 bases, the J end lost 2 bases, and 17 bases lay between the germline ends. The CDR3 DNA follows: TGTGCCAGCAGTGACCCATCTCCGCGGTCAACCTACGAGCAGTACTTC. Translation gives CASSDPSPRSTYEQYF.

The chain recombines TRBV6-6 with TRBJ2-1, with a possible D match to TRBD2 (5 bases). Germline assignment: CDR1 MNHNY and CDR2 SVGAGI (reference sequence). This CDR3 has 12 residues. V lost 6 bases, J lost 7 bases, and 10 bases lay in between. For the CDR3, the DNA is TGTGCCAGCAGCGTTACTAGAAATGAGCAGTTCTTC. Its protein product is CASSVTRNEQFF.

V usage is TRBV7-2 and J usage is TRBJ2-7, with 13 bases aligning to TRBD2. The CDR3 is 17 residues long. With V trimmed by 5 bases and J by 7 bases, 14 bases remained unmatched. The germline gives CDR1 SGHTA, CDR2 FQGNSA. The CDR3 reads CASSPNALAGGPLEQYF. CDR3 DNA: TGTGCCAGCAGCCCAAATGCACTAGCGGGAGGGCCCCTAGAGCAGTACTTC.

V and J are TRBV5-1 and TRBJ1-4; D may be TRBD1 (6 bases). The germline gives CDR1 SGHRS, CDR2 YFSETQ. Trimming took off 0 bases at V and 8 bases at J, with 17 bases between the two ends. This CDR3 has 16 amino acids. The CDR3 nucleotides are TGCGCCAGCAGCTTGGCTCTACAGGGCGGGGGGGAAAAACTGTTTTTT. It codes for CASSLALQGGGEKLFF.

The DNA of the CDR3 is TGTGCCAGCAGCGGGACTAGCGCTTCAGATACGCAGTATTTT. It specifies CASSGTSASDTQYF. The genes are TRBV5-4 and TRBJ2-3; 10 bases are a match to TRBD2. Germline CDR1 SGHNT, CDR2 YYREEE (reference sequence). J lost 4 bases, V lost 4 bases, and 3 bases had no gene match. This CDR3 region has 14 residues.

The chain links TRBV5-8 to TRBJ1-1; TRBD1 matches at 9 bases. J lost 3 bases, V lost 4 bases, and 13 bases had no gene match. Germline V gene data show CDR1 as SGHTS and CDR2 as YDEGEE. The length of the CDR3 is 17 residues. This CDR3 reads CASSRRDRVRPYTEAFF. DNA of the CDR3: TGTGCCAGCAGCCGAAGGGACAGGGTACGACCCTACACTGAAGCTTTCTTT.

CDR3 loop: CASTMDRASYEQYF. The CDR3 nucleotides read TGTGCCAGCACCATGGACAGGGCCTCCTACGAGCAGTACTTC. The rearrangement links TRBV6-5 to TRBJ2-7, with 8 nucleotides matching TRBD1. This CDR3 is 14 amino acids long. The J segment lost 0 bases and the V segment lost 7 bases, leaving 5 bases of the junction unmatched. Germline-derived CDR1 and CDR2 are MNHEY and SVGAGI.

This chain links TRBV6-5 with TRBJ1-5; TRBD1 is a possible D gene (6 bases). The germline V and J ends were trimmed by 6 bases and 3 bases, with 9 bases remaining between them. Germline V gene sequence: CDR1 MNHEY, CDR2 SVGAGI. This CDR3 spans 13 amino acids. The CDR3 DNA sequence: TGTGCCAGCAGACCGGGACACAATCAGCCCCAGCATTTT. It yields the protein CASRPGHNQPQHF.

Here the CDR3 DNA reads TGTGCCAGCAGCCCAACTGGAAACACCATATATTTT. Protein: CASSPTGNTIYF. V gene TRBV9 combines with J gene TRBJ1-3; D not certain. The ends were cut back, 4 bases at V and 2 bases at J, with 4 bases in the middle. Germline V CDR1 and CDR2: SGDLS, YYNGEE. The CDR3 extends over 12 amino acids.

On this clone itself: Other DNA sequences in this specimen translate into the identical CDR3. The genes are TRBV19 and TRBJ2-6; no clear D gene. The germline V gene encodes CDR1 LNHDA and CDR2 SQIVND (reference sequence). Trimming took off 3 bases at V and 0 bases at J, with 6 bases between the two ends. This CDR3 is built from 15 residues. The CDR3 nucleotides are TGTGCCAGTAGTATTCCCAGCTCTGGGGCCAACGTCCTGACTTTC. Its protein is CASSIPSSGANVLTF.

The rearrangement uses TRBV28 and TRBJ1-1; TRBD1 might be the D (6 bases). This CDR3 contains 15 residues. Germline loops: CDR1 MDHEN, CDR2 SYDVKM. Between the trimmed V and J ends, which lost 2 bases and 4 bases, there was a span of 14 bases. The CDR3 coding sequence is TGTGCCAGCAGTTTAGGCAGGGGCGGATTCACTGAAGCTTTCTTT. Translated, it gives CASSLGRGGFTEAFF.

This clone came up once. V is TRBV28 and J is TRBJ1-4; possible D gene TRBD1, 6 bases. Germline CDR1 and CDR2: MDHEN and SYDVKM. The CDR3 spans 15 residues. The V gene lost 7 bases and the J gene lost 8 bases, with 20 bases spanning the gap. CDR3 in amino acids: CASTDPRGPREKLFF. The CDR3 DNA reads TGTGCCAGCACAGATCCCAGGGGACCAAGGGAAAAACTGTTTTTT.

This clone was seen only a few times. The chain employs TRBV12-3 or TRBV12-4 and TRBJ1-6, with D maybe TRBD1 (5 bases). V dropped 5 bases and J dropped 9 bases, with 11 bases sitting between them. This CDR3 spans 13 amino acids. CDR3 sequence reads: CASSPQTVSPLHF. CDR3 sequence (DNA): TGTGCCAGCAGTCCGCAGACAGTTTCACCCCTCCACTTT.

The V call is TRBV11-2, the J call TRBJ2-5, with 10 bases fitting TRBD2. Per the germline V gene, CDR1 is SGHAT and CDR2 is FQNNGV. The V segment lost 0 bases and the J segment 5 bases; nucleotides outside the gene matches: 9. The CDR3 covers 17 residues. This CDR3 is CASSLDSLGAGGETQYF. The CDR3 DNA is TGTGCCAGCAGCTTAGATTCGTTGGGAGCGGGAGGGGAGACCCAGTACTTC.

This chain links TRBV5-1 with TRBJ1-2; TRBD1 is a possible D gene (6 bases). Trimming took 3 bases from V and 4 from J, leaving 13 bases between them. This CDR3 is 14 amino acids long. Germline-derived CDR1 and CDR2 are SGHRS and YFSETQ. The CDR3 DNA reads as TGCGCCAGCAGCTCAGACAGGAGTTTCTATGGCTACACCTTC. It translates to CASSSDRSFYGYTF.

This sequence joins TRBV7-9 and TRBJ2-7, with D possibly TRBD2 on 5 matching bases. The germline gives CDR1 SEHNR, CDR2 FQNEAQ (reference sequence). This CDR3 is 15 amino acids long. Trimming cost V 4 bases and J 7 bases, with 20 bases left between them. The chain's CDR3 is CASSSPGPEGGEQYF. CDR3 coding DNA: TGTGCCAGCAGCTCACCCGGGCCCGAAGGCGGGGAGCAGTACTTC.

The chain couples TRBV5-4 to TRBJ2-7, with a possible D match to TRBD1 (6 bases). The ends were cut back, 3 bases at V and 3 bases at J, with 13 bases in the middle. Per the germline V gene, CDR1 is SGHNT and CDR2 is YYREEE (reference sequence). The CDR3 runs to 14 residues. CDR3 coding DNA: TGTGCCAGCAGCTCGACAGGTACCTACTACGAGCAGTACTTC. Its translation: CASSSTGTYYEQYF.